This is a list of T cell receptor beta chains from one sample in a study of blood T cell repertoires in COVID-19. Generated by immunoSEQ multiplex PCR, the TCRdb table keeps only in-frame clones and is missing some. This table has some 700,000 clones, more than 80% appearing once. Sequencing used peripheral blood. The receptors stem from a woman younger than 30 with acute or convalescent COVID-19. The CDR3 runs from the conserved cysteine through the conserved F or W. The D gene is left open where the match is weak. The listing skips clone size in some rows; elsewhere it reads once, few, many or a size class.

v_call	clone_size	j_call	d_call	cdr3_aa	cdr3_nt
TRBV2	NA	TRBJ2-1	TRBD2	CASSQLAGKPNEQFF	TGTGCCAGCAGTCAACTAGCGGGGAAACCGAATGAGCAGTTCTTC
TRBV5-1	NA	TRBJ2-7	TRBD1	CASSLRWDRGYEQYF	TGCGCCAGCAGCCTACGTTGGGACAGGGGCTACGAGCAGTACTTC
TRBV9	NA	TRBJ2-3	TRBD2	CASSGRLAASTDTQYF	TGTGCCAGCAGCGGGCGACTAGCGGCAAGCACAGATACGCAGTATTTT
TRBV6-5	NA	TRBJ1-1	NA	CASSYAQGSPFAFF	TGTGCCAGCAGTTACGCCCAGGGGAGCCCTTTTGCTTTCTTT
TRBV4-1	NA	TRBJ1-1	NA	CASSQIGVRAEETEAFF	TGCGCCAGCAGCCAAATTGGGGTGAGGGCAGAGGAGACTGAAGCTTTCTTT
TRBV6-5	NA	TRBJ1-1	TRBD1	CASSYSAGGFTEAFF	TGTGCCAGCAGTTACTCGGCAGGGGGCTTCACTGAAGCTTTCTTT
TRBV18	once	TRBJ1-2	TRBD1	CASSPTGSEVYTF	TGTGCCAGCTCACCGACAGGGAGTGAGGTGTACACCTTC
TRBV2	NA	TRBJ2-1	NA	CAIPRGGTYNEQFF	TGTGCCATCCCGCGTGGCGGAACGTACAATGAGCAGTTCTTC
TRBV3-1/TRBV3-2	once	TRBJ1-1	NA	CASSQDIGQIPNTEAFF	TGTGCCAGCAGCCAAGATATCGGACAGATTCCGAACACTGAAGCTTTCTTT
TRBV10-3	NA	TRBJ1-6	NA	CAISESPPPTDLSSYNSPLHF	TGTGCCATCAGTGAAAGCCCTCCTCCGACAGATTTAAGCTCCTATAATTCACCCCTCCACTTT
TRBV7-8	NA	TRBJ1-5	NA	CASTRGRVDSNQPQHF	TGTGCCAGCACCCGTGGGAGAGTTGATAGCAATCAGCCCCAGCATTTT
TRBV7-9	NA	TRBJ2-2	NA	CASTIGGTGELFF	TGTGCCAGCACTATCGGGGGTACCGGGGAGCTGTTTTTT
TRBV2	NA	TRBJ2-1	TRBD2	CASRLAGGYNEQFF	TGTGCCAGCAGACTAGCGGGGGGCTACAATGAGCAGTTCTTC
TRBV2	NA	TRBJ1-6	NA	CASSKQVYLLHF	TGTGCCAGCAGTAAACAGGTTTATCTCCTCCACTTT
TRBV6-5	NA	TRBJ1-1	NA	CASTRDTKNTEAFF	TGTGCCAGCACCCGGGACACGAAGAACACTGAAGCTTTCTTT
TRBV6-5	NA	TRBJ2-3	NA	CASLEGGATDTQYF	TGTGCCAGCCTAGAAGGGGGGGCCACAGATACGCAGTATTTT
TRBV6-5	once	TRBJ2-1	TRBD2	CASIRLAGGNEQFF	TGTGCCAGCATCCGACTAGCGGGGGGCAATGAGCAGTTCTTC
TRBV27	NA	TRBJ1-2	TRBD1	CASSTTGVVGYTF	TGTGCCAGCAGTACAACAGGGGTCGTAGGCTACACCTTC
TRBV27	NA	TRBJ1-2	NA	CASSLSGGGSYGYTF	TGTGCCAGCAGTTTATCCGGCGGGGGTTCCTATGGCTACACCTTC
TRBV2	NA	TRBJ2-7	NA	CASSASKIYEQYF	TGTGCCAGCAGTGCGAGCAAAATTTACGAGCAGTACTTC
TRBV4-1	NA	TRBJ1-5	NA	CASSLGGSNQPQHF	TGCGCCAGCAGCCTCGGGGGAAGCAATCAGCCCCAGCATTTT
TRBV12-3/TRBV12-4	NA	TRBJ2-7	TRBD2	CASSLAGGGGQYF	TGTGCCAGCAGTTTAGCGGGCGGGGGAGGGCAGTACTTC
TRBV9	NA	TRBJ2-5	TRBD2	CASSVRTGLPRETQYF	TGTGCCAGCAGCGTTAGGACGGGACTACCGCGGGAGACCCAGTACTTC
TRBV5-1	NA	TRBJ2-2	TRBD1	CASSFTGGAAGELFF	TGCGCCAGCAGCTTTACAGGGGGCGCAGCCGGGGAGCTGTTTTTT
TRBV5-5	once	TRBJ1-5	NA	CASSFGQPLEPQHF	TGTGCCAGCAGCTTCGGACAGCCACTTGAGCCCCAGCATTTT
TRBV6-5	NA	TRBJ2-5	TRBD2	CASTAGEGETQYF	TGTGCCAGCACGGCGGGGGAAGGAGAGACCCAGTACTTC
TRBV7-6	NA	TRBJ2-1	TRBD1	CASSLVGTGYNEQFF	TGTGCCAGCAGCTTAGTCGGGACAGGGTACAATGAGCAGTTCTTC
TRBV5-1	NA	TRBJ2-5	NA	CASSVRGGGQETQYF	TGCGCCAGCAGCGTAAGGGGGGGCGGTCAAGAGACCCAGTACTTC
TRBV7-9	once	TRBJ1-1	NA	CASSLTGRDTEAFF	TGTGCCAGCAGCTTAACAGGACGAGATACTGAAGCTTTCTTT
TRBV2	NA	TRBJ2-7	TRBD2	CASNTGLAGVYEQYF	TGTGCCAGCAACACTGGACTAGCGGGGGTCTACGAGCAGTACTTC
TRBV9	NA	TRBJ1-2	NA	CASSAGTLDGYTF	TGTGCCAGCAGCGCAGGGACACTGGATGGCTACACCTTC
TRBV2	NA	TRBJ1-1	NA	CAYPGNPPNEAFF	TGTGCCTACCCGGGGAACCCTCCTAATGAAGCTTTCTTT
TRBV7-9	NA	TRBJ1-2	TRBD1	CASSLAGTGGSVDNYGYTF	TGTGCCAGCAGCTTAGCCGGGACAGGGGGTAGTGTTGATAACTATGGCTACACCTTC
TRBV21-1	NA	TRBJ2-5	NA	CASSKGGVNKDRDQETQYF	TGTGCCAGCAGCAAGGGAGGAGTAAATAAGGACAGGGACCAAGAGACCCAGTACTTC
TRBV28	NA	TRBJ1-2	NA	CASIAGTNYGYTF	TGTGCCAGCATAGCAGGGACTAACTATGGCTACACCTTC
TRBV15	once	TRBJ2-5	NA	CATSRLDGNGQETQYF	TGTGCCACCAGCAGACTTGACGGGAACGGCCAAGAGACCCAGTACTTC
TRBV30	NA	TRBJ1-1	TRBD1	CASTNQFLGQASNTEAFF	TGTGCCTCGACTAATCAATTCCTGGGACAGGCCTCGAACACTGAAGCTTTCTTT
TRBV9	NA	TRBJ1-3	NA	CASSPGGSSGNTIYF	TGTGCCAGCAGCCCGGGGGGGTCTTCAGGAAACACCATATATTTT
TRBV7-8	NA	TRBJ2-7	TRBD2	CASSRGLAGVSYYEQYF	TGTGCCAGCAGCCGGGGACTAGCGGGGGTTTCGTACTACGAGCAGTACTTC
TRBV13	NA	TRBJ1-2	TRBD1	CASSVTGENYGYTF	TGTGCCAGCAGTGTTACAGGGGAAAACTATGGCTACACCTTC
TRBV18	once	TRBJ2-1	TRBD2	CASSPGSSGGNEQFF	TGTGCCAGCTCACCAGGGTCTAGCGGGGGCAATGAGCAGTTCTTC
TRBV7-9	NA	TRBJ2-1	NA	CASSLLTGHEQFF	TGTGCCAGCAGCTTACTAACAGGACATGAGCAGTTCTTC
TRBV12-3/TRBV12-4	NA	TRBJ1-2	TRBD1	CASTRDRHYGYTF	TGTGCCAGCACTCGGGACAGACACTATGGCTACACCTTC
TRBV25-1	NA	TRBJ2-7	NA	CASSKNTLPYEQYF	TGTGCCAGCAGTAAGAACACACTACCTTACGAGCAGTACTTC
TRBV5-1	NA	TRBJ2-3	TRBD1	CASSLAGQYTDTQYF	TGCGCCAGCAGCTTGGCGGGACAGTACACAGATACGCAGTATTTT
TRBV6-5	NA	TRBJ2-2	NA	CASSYSQGSGELFF	TGTGCCAGCAGTTACTCCCAGGGGTCCGGGGAGCTGTTTTTT
TRBV10-3	NA	TRBJ1-1	NA	CASIPGHTNTEAFF	TGTGCCAGTATTCCGGGACACACGAACACTGAAGCTTTCTTT